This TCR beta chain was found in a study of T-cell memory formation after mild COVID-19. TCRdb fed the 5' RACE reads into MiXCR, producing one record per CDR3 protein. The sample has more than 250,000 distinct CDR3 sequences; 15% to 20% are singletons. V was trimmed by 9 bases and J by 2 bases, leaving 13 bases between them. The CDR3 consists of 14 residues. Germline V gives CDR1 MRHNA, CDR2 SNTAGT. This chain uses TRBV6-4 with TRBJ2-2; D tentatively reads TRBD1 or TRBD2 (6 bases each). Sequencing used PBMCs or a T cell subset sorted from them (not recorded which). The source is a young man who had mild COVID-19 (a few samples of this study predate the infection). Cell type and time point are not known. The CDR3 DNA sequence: TGTGCCAGTCGGAGGGGGGCCAACACCGGGGAGCTGTTTTTT. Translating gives CASRRGANTGELFF.